Below, one T cell receptor beta chain is given with its context. Its specificity is not known. This CDR3 contains 19 residues. The junction had 16 bases not matched to a gene; V was cut back by 4 bases and J by 0 bases. From germline, CDR1 is ENHRY and CDR2 SYGVKD. These data come from a study of T cells after yellow fever vaccination. Study results and limitations: Just a small share of clonotypes turned up in the CD4 compartment as well as the CD8 compartment.

MiXCR, run by TCRdb on the 5' RACE reads, gives a single entry per CDR3 protein. This table holds some 150,000 distinct CDR3 sequences, 11% found once. The specimen was CD8+ T cells sorted from PBMCs, collected 15 days after the yellow fever booster vaccination. The V call is TRBV10-3, the J call TRBJ2-3; 7 bases map to TRBD1. This sequence was found in a man aged 18 to 29 who received the YFV17D yellow fever vaccine. The CDR3 DNA sequence: TGTGCCATCAGTGGTCCCTCAGAAGGGGGCACAACTAGCACAGATACGCAGTATTTT. It encodes CAISGPSEGGTTSTDTQYF.